This passage covers 30 T cell receptor beta chains from one sample sequenced in a study of T cells after posttransplantation cyclophosphamide. The protocol was immunoSEQ multiplex PCR, while the TCRdb copy is restricted to in-frame clones and leaves out a portion. The table lists around 30,000 clones, with no singletons. The sample consisted of PBMCs. The receptors shown here come from an older woman in good health, CMV-negative, and a related stem cell transplant donor.

This clone was observed at least ten times. The rearrangement links TRBV4-3 to TRBJ2-7; D is possibly TRBD1 (5 bases). The CDR3 extends over 15 amino acids. Trimming removed 3 bases at V and 3 bases at J, with 15 bases between. Germline CDR1 LGHNA, CDR2 YSLEER. The CDR3 region is CASSQIDSADYEQYF. DNA of the CDR3: TGCGCCAGCAGCCAGATTGACAGCGCCGACTACGAGCAGTACTTC.

This clone was counted a few times. V and J are TRBV18 and TRBJ2-5; D remains unclear. This CDR3 comprises 14 residues. V was clipped by 6 bases and J by 3 bases, with 14 bases between them. The germline gives CDR1 KGHSH, CDR2 LQKENI. The CDR3 DNA reads TGTGCCAGCTCCCATCCAGCGAGGAAAGAGACCCAGTACTTC. It encodes CASSHPARKETQYF.

This clone was found many times. The rearrangement links TRBV5-6 to TRBJ1-5, with TRBD1 matching over 9 bases. CDR3 size: 14 residues. Germline assignment: CDR1 SGHDT and CDR2 YYEEEE. V dropped 4 bases and J dropped 7; count of bases not matched to a gene: 6. Written as DNA, the CDR3 is TGTGCCAGCAGCAGGACAGGGGTAAGGCAGCCCCAGCATTTT. This sequence encodes CASSRTGVRQPQHF.

This clone was found many times. CDR3 bases: TGTGCCAGCAGGACAGCTTACCAAGAGACCCAGTACTTC. Protein: CASRTAYQETQYF. The gene calls are TRBV7-9 and TRBJ2-5, with D maybe TRBD1 (5 bases). Trimming removed 6 bases at V and 0 bases at J, with 8 bases between. Per the germline V gene, CDR1 is SEHNR and CDR2 is FQNEAQ (reference sequence). This CDR3 comprises 13 residues.

This clone was counted many times. The chain joins TRBV19 to TRBJ1-5; weak D call: TRBD1 (6 bases). The CDR3 is 19 amino acids. V lost 7 bases and J 0 bases, leaving 25 bases between the germline ends. Germline V gene lookup returns CDR1 LNHDA and CDR2 SQIVND (reference sequence). The DNA of the CDR3 is TGTGCCAGTACCCCCCTGGGGGCCCTAACCCTAAATAGCAATCAGCCCCAGCATTTT. It specifies CASTPLGALTLNSNQPQHF. Supplemented by reference TRBV19 and TRBJ1-5, the full variable domain reads DGGITQSPKYLFRKEGQNVTLSCEQNLNHDAMYWYRQDPGQGLRLIYYSQIVNDFQKGDIAEGYSVSREKKESFPLTVTSAQKNPTAFYLCASTPLGALTLNSNQPQHFGDGTRLSIL.

This clone was seen a few times. V and J are TRBV7-2 and TRBJ1-5; no firm D call. From germline, CDR1 is SGHTA and CDR2 FQGNSA. V lost 1 base and J 7 bases, leaving 14 bases between the germline ends. CDR3 length: 15 residues. The CDR3 region is CASSLVALGGQPQHF. The DNA of the CDR3 is TGTGCCAGCAGCTTAGTAGCGCTGGGCGGGCAGCCCCAGCATTTT.

This clone was picked up many times. The chain is built from TRBV18 and TRBJ1-1; no firm D call. The CDR3 extends over 12 amino acids. V was trimmed by 4 bases and J by 4 bases, leaving 7 bases between them. CDR1 and CDR2 (germline): KGHSH, LQKENI. CDR3 in amino acids: CASSRSGTEAFF. For the CDR3, the DNA is TGTGCCAGCTCACGTTCGGGCACTGAAGCTTTCTTT.

The table lists this clone with many counts. J is TRBJ2-3 and V is TRBV5-6; D is possibly TRBD1 (6 bases). The V gene lost 4 bases and the J gene lost 2 bases, with 14 bases spanning the gap. This CDR3 is 15 amino acids long. Germline CDR1 reads SGHDT; CDR2 reads YYEEEE. The DNA of the CDR3 is TGTGCCAGCAGCAGGGGGTCGGGGCACACAGATACGCAGTATTTT. Its protein product is CASSRGSGHTDTQYF.

This clone was counted at least ten times. V gene TRBV6-5 combines with J gene TRBJ1-2; TRBD1 matches at 7 bases. The CDR3 is 13 residues long. The germline V gene has CDR1 MNHEY and CDR2 SVGAGI. Losses at the gene ends were 5 bases for V and 6 bases for J; bases not matched to a gene: 6. The chain's CDR3 is CASSRQGSNGYTF. CDR3 in DNA: TGTGCCAGCAGTAGACAGGGTTCCAATGGCTACACCTTC.

This clone showed up many times. The chain joins TRBV5-4 to TRBJ2-1; D may match TRBD1 or TRBD2 (6 bases each). From germline, CDR1 is SGHNT and CDR2 YYREEE (reference sequence). Trimming cost V 0 bases and J 7 bases, with 17 bases left between them. This CDR3 comprises 16 residues. The CDR3 coding sequence is TGTGCCAGCAGCTTGGAAGGCAGGGGAGGAAGGAATGAGCAGTTCTTC. This translates into CASSLEGRGGRNEQFF.

This clone was counted at least ten times. This rearrangement joins TRBV25-1 to TRBJ2-1; D call uncertain. V lost 5 bases and J lost 8, with 19 bases in between. The CDR3 is 15 residues long. Germline loops: CDR1 MGHDK, CDR2 SYGVNS. This CDR3 is CASSKGSRRGDEQFF. CDR3 nucleotide sequence: TGTGCCAGCAGTAAAGGGTCAAGGCGAGGCGATGAGCAGTTCTTC.

This clone was recorded many times. The chain has TRBV19 and TRBJ2-7; 11 bases fit TRBD2. After removal of 4 bases from V and 2 bases from J, the junction contained 4 bases not matched to a gene. This CDR3 has 15 residues. Germline V gives CDR1 LNHDA, CDR2 SQIVND (reference sequence). The CDR3 region is CASSKSSGRPYEQYF. The CDR3 DNA reads TGTGCCAGTAGTAAGTCTAGCGGGAGGCCCTACGAGCAGTACTTC. The full variable domain, rest sourced from reference TRBV19 and TRBJ2-7, is DGGITQSPKYLFRKEGQNVTLSCEQNLNHDAMYWYRQDPGQGLRLIYYSQIVNDFQKGDIAEGYSVSREKKESFPLTVTSAQKNPTAFYLCASSKSSGRPYEQYFGPGTRLTVT.

This clone was recorded many times. CDR3 nucleotides: TGTGCCAGCAGTGAAAACGACAGGGGCGGATACAATGAGCAGTTCTTC. Translating it yields CASSENDRGGYNEQFF. This chain uses TRBV12-3 or TRBV12-4 with TRBJ2-1, with 8 bases lining up with TRBD1. The length of the CDR3 is 16 residues. Unmatched junction bases numbered 10, after V lost 5 bases and J lost 4 bases.

This clone came up a few times. The chain links TRBV5-1 to TRBJ2-2, with a possible D match to TRBD2 (6 bases). The CDR3 length is 14 residues. Trimming cost V 0 bases and J 7 bases, with 10 bases left between them. From germline, CDR1 is SGHRS and CDR2 YFSETQ. The CDR3: CASSLEASDGELFF. CDR3 nucleotides: TGCGCCAGCAGCTTGGAGGCTAGCGACGGGGAGCTGTTTTTT. Full variable domain (missing parts from reference TRBV5-1 and TRBJ2-2): KAGVTQTPRYLIKTRGQQVTLSCSPISGHRSVSWYQQTPGQGLQFLFEYFSETQRNKGNFPGRFSGRQFSNSRSEMNVSTLELGDSALYLCASSLEASDGELFFGEGSRLTVL.

This clone occurred many times. The J gene is TRBJ1-2, the V gene TRBV15; D remains unclear. CDR1 is LNHNV and CDR2 is YYDKDF in the germline V gene (reference sequence). The CDR3 runs 15 residues. V was pared by 0 bases and J by 4 bases, with 12 bases between. The DNA for the CDR3 is TGTGCCACCAGCAGAGATCTAGACCCTGGCTATGGCTACACCTTC. Translation: CATSRDLDPGYGYTF.

This clone was found many times. Here the CDR3 reads CASSPLGAGGTEAFF. The CDR3 nucleotides read TGTGCCAGCAGCCCCCTGGGGGCAGGGGGCACTGAAGCTTTCTTT. This chain links TRBV9 with TRBJ1-1; 7 nucleotides align to TRBD1. The CDR3 runs to 15 residues. V lost 4 bases and J lost 4; bases outside the gene matches: 10. The germline V gene has CDR1 SGDLS and CDR2 YYNGEE.

In its sample, this clone was seen many times. The rearrangement uses TRBV2 and TRBJ2-1; the match to TRBD2 covers 11 bases. J gave up 6 bases and V 8 bases, and 6 bases lay outside the gene matches. The germline V gene encodes CDR1 SNHLY and CDR2 FYNNEI. This CDR3 has 14 amino acids. CDR3 region: CASRGLAEGNEQFF. In DNA, the CDR3 is TGTGCCAGCCGGGGACTAGCGGAGGGCAATGAGCAGTTCTTC.

In its sample, this clone was seen many times. The chain uses TRBV6-5 and TRBJ2-1; weak D call: TRBD2 (5 bases). V was trimmed by 4 bases and J by 10 bases, leaving 8 bases between them. The CDR3 is made up of 11 amino acids. Germline assignment: CDR1 MNHEY and CDR2 SVGAGI. The CDR3 coding sequence is TGTGCCAGCAGTTTTCCGGGGGAGCAGTTCTTC. Protein: CASSFPGEQFF.

This clone appeared a few times. V and J are TRBV30 and TRBJ2-1; 10 nucleotides line up with TRBD2. Unmatched junction bases numbered 2, after V lost 5 bases and J lost 4 bases. In germline, CDR1 is GTSNPN, CDR2 SVGIG (reference sequence). The CDR3 contains 13 residues. CDR3 amino acids: CAWGLAEYNEQFF. In nucleotides, the CDR3 is TGTGCCTGGGGACTAGCGGAGTACAATGAGCAGTTCTTC.

Ten or more counts support this clone. This chain joins TRBV6-1 and TRBJ2-1; 12 bases line up with TRBD2. The J segment lost 7 bases and the V segment lost 3 bases, leaving 7 bases of the junction unmatched. Germline V CDR1 and CDR2: MNHNS, SASEGT. This CDR3 is built from 16 residues. This CDR3 reads CASSDAGTSGRNEQFF. The CDR3 region has the DNA TGTGCCAGCAGTGATGCCGGGACTAGCGGGCGTAATGAGCAGTTCTTC.

The sample holds many counts of this clone. This chain connects TRBV4-3 to TRBJ1-6, with D maybe TRBD1 (6 bases). The germline CDR1 and CDR2 sequences are LGHNA and YSLEER. Deletions cut 4 bases from V and 10 bases from J, with 23 bases between. This CDR3 region has 17 residues. CDR3 amino acids: CASSPTNREGYGSPLHF. CDR3 in DNA: TGCGCCAGCAGCCCTACGAACAGGGAGGGTTACGGGTCACCCCTCCACTTT.

This clone came up many times. V is TRBV5-5 and J is TRBJ2-7; the match to TRBD1 covers 10 bases. The V gene end was trimmed by 4 bases and the J gene end by 7 bases; junction bases not matched to a gene: 17. The CDR3 is 17 amino acids. Germline CDR1 and CDR2: SGHKS and YYEKEE (reference sequence). The CDR3 DNA reads as TGTGCCAGCAGCCGACAGGGGGCGAGACGGGGGGCCTGGGAGCAGTACTTC. This translates into CASSRQGARRGAWEQYF.

Only a few counts were recorded for this clone. This rearrangement joins TRBV24-1 to TRBJ2-3, with 9 bases matching TRBD1. Germline lookup yields CDR1 KGHDR and CDR2 SFDVKD. The CDR3 contains 17 residues. Trimming cost V 4 bases and J 3 bases; bases outside gene matches: 10. This CDR3 is CATSDPGTGRWTDTQYF. In DNA form, the CDR3 reads TGTGCCACCAGTGACCCCGGGACAGGGCGTTGGACAGATACGCAGTATTTT.

Ten or more counts support this clone. This chain uses TRBV12-3 or TRBV12-4 with TRBJ1-1; D gene uncertain. V was cut by 5 bases and J by 5 bases, with 9 bases left in between. The CDR3 length is 12 residues. Here the CDR3 DNA reads TGTGCCAGCAGTAGGGCCGCGACTGAAGCTTTCTTT. Its translation: CASSRAATEAFF.

This clone was observed at least ten times. The rearrangement joins TRBV7-9 to TRBJ1-4; 11 nucleotides align to TRBD1. Germline lookup yields CDR1 SEHNR and CDR2 FQNEAQ (reference sequence). CDR3 length: 17 residues. Trimming took 0 bases from V and 8 from J; bases not matched to a gene: 8. CDR3 nucleotide sequence: TGTGCCAGCAGCTTAGCCGGACAGGGGGCCCGGGGCGAAAAACTGTTTTTT. It encodes CASSLAGQGARGEKLFF. Filled out from reference TRBV7-9 and TRBJ1-4, the complete variable domain reads DTGVSQNPRHKITKRGQNVTFRCDPISEHNRLYWYRQTLGQGPEFLTYFQNEAQLEKSRLLSDRFSAERPKGSFSTLEIQRTEQGDSAMYLCASSLAGQGARGEKLFFGSGTQLSVL.

There are many counts of this clone. V usage is TRBV7-2 and J usage is TRBJ2-4; the D gene is possibly TRBD1 (5 bases). Germline V CDR1 and CDR2: SGHTA, FQGNSA. The CDR3 consists of 15 residues. V gave up 1 base and J gave up 6 bases, with 13 bases separating them. The CDR3, as DNA: TGTGCCAGCAGCTTAGGTCTAGGGGAAGGAAACATTCAGTACTTC. Protein product: CASSLGLGEGNIQYF.

This clone showed up many times. The chain uses TRBV27 and TRBJ2-1; D may be TRBD1 (5 bases). The CDR3 is 15 amino acids. Germline V lookup: CDR1 MNHEY, CDR2 SMNVEV (reference sequence). V shed 3 bases and J shed 2 bases, with 11 bases lying between them. CDR3 residues: CASSFRTSTYNEQFF. The CDR3 DNA reads as TGTGCCAGCAGTTTCCGGACAAGCACCTACAATGAGCAGTTCTTC.

This clone was counted between two and nine times. The chain employs TRBV29-1 and TRBJ1-2, with 7 bases aligning to TRBD1. V dropped 5 bases and J dropped 7; count of bases not matched to a gene: 4. The germline CDR1 and CDR2 sequences are SQVTM and ANQGSEA. This CDR3 has 11 residues. CDR3 nucleotides: TGCAGCGTTTTACAGGGGTTTGGCTACACCTTC. Translation: CSVLQGFGYTF.

This chain joins TRBV7-8 and TRBJ2-5, with a tentative D call TRBD2 (5 bases). V was shortened by 5 bases and J by 2 bases, with 12 bases between the two germline ends. Per germline, CDR1 SGHVS and CDR2 FQNEAQ. CDR3 length: 14 residues. CDR3 amino acids: CASSNGVIQETQYF. The DNA for the CDR3 is TGTGCCAGCAGCAACGGGGTTATTCAAGAGACCCAGTACTTC.

This clone has at least ten counts. V is TRBV9 and J is TRBJ2-1; 9 nucleotides match TRBD1. Germline V gene sequence: CDR1 SGDLS, CDR2 YYNGEE. The trim removed 3 bases at V and 8 bases at J, leaving 12 bases unmatched. The CDR3 extends over 16 amino acids. CDR3 amino acids: CASSGGSPGQGYEQFF. The CDR3 DNA sequence: TGTGCCAGCAGCGGAGGATCGCCGGGACAGGGATATGAGCAGTTCTTC.